The 30 T cell receptor beta chains listed next were all sequenced from one sample in a study of cytomegalovirus exposure and HLA in healthy donors. Amplification used 60 Vbeta primers and 13 Jbeta primers. Profiling relied on immunoSEQ multiplex PCR, and the TCRdb table lists in-frame clones only, not all of them. The table lists under 75,000 clones, approximately 70% of them singletons. Sequencing input: PBMCs. The receptors derive from a man aged 40-55 years in good health and CMV-seropositive.

A few counts support this clone. The rearrangement uses TRBV19 and TRBJ1-1; 11 bases map to TRBD1. CDR1 and CDR2 from the germline V gene are LNHDA and SQIVND (reference sequence). Unmatched junction bases numbered 6, after V lost 4 bases and J lost 5 bases. CDR3 size: 15 residues. The CDR3 loop is CASSSEDRGRTEAFF. The CDR3 DNA reads TGTGCCAGTAGTAGCGAGGACAGGGGGCGAACTGAAGCTTTCTTT.

V gene TRBV11-2 combines with J gene TRBJ1-1; perhaps TRBD1 as D (6 bases). The CDR3 totals 17 residues. V gave up 0 bases and J gave up 4 bases, with 18 bases separating them. Germline lookup yields CDR1 SGHAT and CDR2 FQNNGV. CDR3 in amino acids: CASSLDQAGARGTEAFF. The CDR3 nucleotides read TGTGCCAGCAGCTTAGATCAGGCGGGGGCGCGGGGCACTGAAGCTTTCTTT.

The chain employs TRBV7-2 and TRBJ2-7, with TRBD2 matching 14 bases. Trimming removed 2 bases from V and 4 bases from J; junction bases left unmatched: 10. Germline CDR1 and CDR2: SGHTA and FQGNSA. The CDR3 totals 18 residues. The CDR3 DNA is TGTGCCAGCAGCTTATCCGGACTAGCGGGAGGCGCCGATTACGAGCAGTACTTC. It specifies CASSLSGLAGGADYEQYF. The full variable domain, in which reference TRBV7-2 and TRBJ2-7 provide the parts outside the CDR3, is GAGVSQSPSNKVTEKGKDVELRCDPISGHTALYWYRQSLGQGLEFLIYFQGNSAPDKSGLPSDRFSAERTGGSVSTLTIQRTQQEDSAVYLCASSLSGLAGGADYEQYFGPGTRLTVT.

CDR3 coding DNA: TGTGCCAGCAGTTACTTGGCGGGCGGGGAGCTGTTTTTT. Protein: CASSYLAGGELFF. The rearrangement joins TRBV6-5 to TRBJ2-2; possibly TRBD2 for D (5 bases). This CDR3 has 13 residues. Germline CDR1 reads MNHEY; CDR2 reads SVGAGI. Trimming stripped 1 base from V and 7 bases from J, with 7 bases between.

Only one count was recorded for this clone. The chain uses TRBV27 and TRBJ2-1; 11 nucleotides agree with TRBD2. The V gene end was trimmed by 3 bases and the J gene end by 8 bases; junction bases not matched to a gene: 15. The CDR3 totals 18 residues. Germline values: CDR1 MNHEY, CDR2 SMNVEV (reference sequence). The CDR3 DNA follows: TGTGCCAGCAGTTTCGCTCGGGATAGCGGGGGGGCCTCAGATGAGCAGTTCTTC. This translates into CASSFARDSGGASDEQFF.

The chain joins TRBV19 to TRBJ1-2; a weak D match, TRBD1 (5 bases). CDR1 is LNHDA and CDR2 is SQIVND in the germline V gene (reference sequence). V was trimmed by 4 bases and J by 3 bases, leaving 15 bases between them. The CDR3 is made up of 15 amino acids. CDR3 bases: TGTGCCAGTAGTACGGAAGGGGATGGGGACTATGGCTACACCTTC. This encodes CASSTEGDGDYGYTF.

This clone was seen a handful of times. The chain couples TRBV28 to TRBJ1-2; D remains unclear. Germline V gene sequence: CDR1 MDHEN, CDR2 SYDVKM. The CDR3 is made up of 12 amino acids. V was shortened by 3 bases and J by 8 bases, with 10 bases between the two germline ends. CDR3 sequence reads: CASSFSPGGYTF. The CDR3 DNA reads as TGTGCCAGCAGTTTTTCGCCAGGAGGCTACACCTTC.

V and J are TRBV27 and TRBJ2-7; 8 bases map to TRBD1. There are 14 residues in the CDR3. Germline V gene data show CDR1 as MNHEY and CDR2 as SMNVEV (reference sequence). Trimming took 5 bases from V and 2 from J; bases not matched to a gene: 5. CDR3 in amino acids: CASSETGVAYEQYF. Here the CDR3 DNA reads TGTGCCAGCAGTGAGACAGGGGTCGCCTACGAGCAGTACTTC.

This clone occurred a few times. The rearrangement joins TRBV9 to TRBJ2-3; no clear D gene. Germline CDR1 reads SGDLS; CDR2 reads YYNGEE. The CDR3 extends over 14 amino acids. The V end lost 0 bases, the J end lost 1 base, and 6 bases lay between the germline ends. In DNA, the CDR3 is TGTGCCAGCAGCGTAGTCCCTGGCACAGATACGCAGTATTTT. It specifies CASSVVPGTDTQYF.

The chain recombines TRBV7-6 with TRBJ1-5; the D is unclear. The CDR3 contains 14 residues. The germline CDR1 and CDR2 sequences are SGHVS and FNYEAQ. Trimming took off 8 bases at V and 0 bases at J, with 11 bases between the two ends. CDR3 DNA: TGTGCCAGCCTACAGAACCATAGCAATCAGCCCCAGCATTTT. It is translated as CASLQNHSNQPQHF.

The V gene is TRBV5-1, the J gene TRBJ2-1, with 7 bases lining up with TRBD2. The CDR3 has 13 residues. The V and J ends lost 2 bases and 8 bases, in that order; junction bases with no gene match: 4. Germline CDR1 SGHRS, CDR2 YFSETQ. CDR3 protein: CASSLAGSHEQFF. CDR3 DNA: TGCGCCAGCAGCTTAGCGGGGAGTCATGAGCAGTTCTTC.

V usage is TRBV18 and J usage is TRBJ2-3; 7 bases line up with TRBD1. J was trimmed by 6 bases and V by 5 bases; bases with no gene match: 17. The length of the CDR3 is 17 residues. Per germline, CDR1 KGHSH and CDR2 LQKENI. CDR3 protein: CASSSTGKGSHRDTQYF. CDR3 in DNA: TGTGCCAGCTCATCGACAGGGAAGGGATCACACAGGGATACGCAGTATTTT.

The genes are TRBV6-1 and TRBJ2-7, with D perhaps TRBD2 (5 bases). Deletions cut 4 bases from V and 4 bases from J, with 23 bases between. CDR3 length: 17 amino acids. Germline V gives CDR1 MNHNS, CDR2 SASEGT. CDR3 loop: CASSAREPGVPRYEQYF. The CDR3 DNA sequence: TGTGCCAGCAGTGCCCGGGAACCTGGAGTGCCTAGGTACGAGCAGTACTTC.

The chain links TRBV9 to TRBJ2-1; 7 nucleotides line up with TRBD2. Germline CDR1 is SGDLS and CDR2 is YYNGEE. CDR3 size: 15 residues. Losses at the gene ends were 2 bases for V and 4 bases for J; bases not matched to a gene: 6. The CDR3 sequence: CASSVTTRGYNEQFF. CDR3 nucleotides: TGTGCCAGCAGCGTGACAACGCGGGGGTACAATGAGCAGTTCTTC.

The V call is TRBV4-3, the J call TRBJ2-5; D gene ambiguous. CDR3 size: 16 residues. Germline loops: CDR1 LGHNA, CDR2 YSLEER. Trimming took 4 bases from V and 4 from J, leaving 19 bases between them. The CDR3 here is CASSRGLYDVGETQYF. CDR3 DNA: TGCGCCAGCAGCCGCGGATTATACGACGTGGGAGAGACCCAGTACTTC.

The chain links TRBV18 to TRBJ1-2, with TRBD1 matching over 7 bases. This CDR3 contains 15 residues. V shed 0 bases, J shed 4 bases, and the junction held 5 bases outside the gene matches. Germline assignment: CDR1 KGHSH and CDR2 LQKENI. The CDR3 DNA follows: TGTGCCAGCTCACCACCGCTTGACAGGGTCTATGGCTACACCTTC. Translation gives CASSPPLDRVYGYTF.

This chain joins TRBV5-1 and TRBJ1-4, with 7 bases fitting TRBD1. This CDR3 spans 14 amino acids. Trimming at V came to 4 bases and at J to 5 bases, leaving 5 bases not matched to a gene. Germline CDR1 SGHRS, CDR2 YFSETQ. The CDR3 DNA reads TGCGCCAGCAGCCGAGGACAGGAAAATGAAAAACTGTTTTTT. Protein: CASSRGQENEKLFF.

This clone came up a few times. J is TRBJ2-3 and V is TRBV19; 12 nucleotides agree with TRBD2. The V gene's germline CDR1 is LNHDA and CDR2 SQIVND (reference sequence). Losses at the gene ends were 6 bases for V and 3 bases for J; bases not matched to a gene: 7. The CDR3 is 16 residues long. The CDR3 DNA is TGTGCCAGTAGGGCGACTAGCGGGGGAGGGACAGATACGCAGTATTTT. The encoded protein is CASRATSGGGTDTQYF.

This chain joins TRBV19 and TRBJ2-4; 9 positions match TRBD1. V lost 4 bases and J lost 7; bases outside the gene matches: 2. Per the germline V gene, CDR1 is LNHDA and CDR2 is SQIVND (reference sequence). The CDR3 has 13 amino acids. The CDR3 bases are TGTGCCAGTAGTAGGGACAGGGAGAACATTCAGTACTTC. Its protein is CASSRDRENIQYF.

This clone has only one observation. V and J are TRBV5-6 and TRBJ2-7; D might be TRBD1 (6 bases). CDR1 is SGHDT and CDR2 is YYEEEE in the germline V gene. The CDR3 extends over 14 amino acids. Deletions cut 1 base from V and 2 bases from J, with 10 bases between. CDR3 sequence reads: CASSLRDTTYEQYF. CDR3 bases: TGTGCCAGCAGCTTGCGGGACACCACCTACGAGCAGTACTTC.

On this clone: An end of the junction does not agree with germline; a read error may underlie this. J is TRBJ2-7 and V is TRBV2; weak D call: TRBD2 (7 bases). The CDR3 consists of 13 residues. CDR1 is SNHLY, CDR2 FYNNEI, per germline. The CDR3 coding sequence is TGTGCCAGCAGCGAAGGGGGGGTAGACGAGCAGTACTTC. It yields the protein CASSEGGVDEQYF. Full variable domain (outside the CDR3, taken from reference TRBV2 and TRBJ2-7): EPEVTQTPSHQVTQMGQEVILRCVPISNHLYFYWYRQILGQKVEFLVSFYNNEISEKSEIFDDQFSVERPDGSNFTLKIRSTKLEDSAMYFCASSEGGVDEQYFGPGTRLTVT.

The chain recombines TRBV6-5 with TRBJ2-7; tentatively, D is TRBD2 (6 bases). Per germline, CDR1 MNHEY and CDR2 SVGAGI. V was trimmed by 6 bases and J by 4 bases, leaving 19 bases between them. The CDR3 covers 15 residues. CDR3 sequence reads: CASSADGGAPYEQYF. In DNA form, the CDR3 reads TGTGCCAGCAGCGCCGACGGGGGAGCTCCGTACGAGCAGTACTTC.

The chain employs TRBV29-1 and TRBJ1-3; 7 bases map to TRBD1. In germline, CDR1 is SQVTM, CDR2 ANQGSEA. The V gene end was trimmed by 6 bases and the J gene end by 2 bases; junction bases not matched to a gene: 4. This CDR3 is 13 amino acids long. Written as DNA, the CDR3 is TGCAGCGTAACAACAGGGGCTGGAAACACCATATATTTT. Its protein is CSVTTGAGNTIYF.

The gene calls are TRBV5-6 and TRBJ2-7; 9 nucleotides match TRBD2. V lost 1 base, J lost 3 bases, and 8 bases stayed unmatched. Germline V lookup: CDR1 SGHDT, CDR2 YYEEEE. The length of the CDR3 is 16 residues. The CDR3 nucleotides are TGTGCCAGCAGCTTGAGTTTCAGCGGGAGGTTCTACGAGCAGTACTTC. Translated: CASSLSFSGRFYEQYF.

This clone was seen more than once but under ten times. The V call is TRBV11-2, the J call TRBJ2-5; D unclear. The germline V gene encodes CDR1 SGHAT and CDR2 FQNNGV. Trimming took off 5 bases at V and 5 bases at J, with 9 bases between the two ends. The CDR3 consists of 12 residues. CDR3 sequence reads: CASSPSRETQYF. Written as DNA, the CDR3 is TGTGCCAGCAGCCCTAGTCGGGAGACCCAGTACTTC. Combining the CDR3 with reference TRBV11-2 and TRBJ2-5 gives the whole variable domain EAGVAQSPRYKIIEKRQSVAFWCNPISGHATLYWYQQILGQGPKLLIQFQNNGVVDDSQLPKDRFSAERLKGVDSTLKIQPAKLEDSAVYLCASSPSRETQYFGPGTRLLVL.

J is TRBJ2-1 and V is TRBV19, with 7 positions matching TRBD1. This CDR3 comprises 17 residues. Trimming at V came to 5 bases and at J to 8 bases, leaving 18 bases not matched to a gene. The germline CDR1 and CDR2 sequences are LNHDA and SQIVND (reference sequence). CDR3 DNA sequence: TGTGCCAGTAGTTCAGGGGGTACGTGGCCGGCCGCCGATGAGCAGTTCTTC. It specifies CASSSGGTWPAADEQFF.

This rearrangement joins TRBV6-6 to TRBJ1-1; D is unclear. Germline V gene lookup returns CDR1 MNHNY and CDR2 SVGAGI (reference sequence). The CDR3 contains 15 residues. Trimming shortened V by 2 bases and J by 1 base, and 11 bases separated the two germline ends. CDR3 region: CASSYGQVRNTEAFF. CDR3 DNA sequence: TGTGCCAGCAGTTACGGGCAGGTTAGGAACACTGAAGCTTTCTTT.

The chain couples TRBV30 to TRBJ2-3, with no clear D. CDR1 is GTSNPN, CDR2 SVGIG, per germline (reference sequence). Trimming took off 1 base at V and 4 bases at J, with 9 bases between the two ends. This CDR3 spans 13 amino acids. The CDR3 DNA follows: TGTGCCTGGAGTGGGGCTGGCTCAGATACGCAGTATTTT. Translating it yields CAWSGAGSDTQYF. Using reference TRBV30 and TRBJ2-3 for the parts outside the CDR3, the full variable domain is SQTIHQWPATLVQPVGSPLSLECTVEGTSNPNLYWYRQAAGRGLQLLFYSVGIGQISSEVPQNLSASRPQDRQFILSSKKLLLSDSGFYLCAWSGAGSDTQYFGPGTRLTVL.

The chain carries TRBV7-9 and TRBJ2-3, with 8 bases lining up with TRBD2. CDR3 size: 15 residues. CDR1 is SEHNR, CDR2 FQNEAQ, per germline (reference sequence). The V gene end was trimmed by 4 bases and the J gene end by 3 bases; junction bases not matched to a gene: 6. The CDR3 region is CASSSPGLVTDTQYF. The CDR3 bases are TGTGCCAGCAGCTCGCCGGGACTAGTAACAGATACGCAGTATTTT.

This clone was seen only a few times. The V gene is TRBV2, the J gene TRBJ1-6; D gene unclear. This CDR3 region has 14 residues. Germline assignment: CDR1 SNHLY and CDR2 FYNNEI. V was pared by 6 bases and J by 7 bases, with 13 bases between. CDR3 bases: TGTGCCAGCAGAGCGAGGGTGGACAATTCACCCCTCCACTTT. Translated, it gives CASRARVDNSPLHF.